This T cell receptor beta chain was found in a study of blood T cells in healthy people across ages. Study-level points and caveats: Possibly confounding the expanded clonotype changes was the fact that donor CMV status was unknown. Measured against age, TCR beta diversity per million T cells decreased in a roughly linear manner. Across samples, TCR beta diversity tracked strongly with naive T cell percentage.

Concerning this clonotype: Its antigen is still unknown. One end of the junction fails to match germline, which may point to a read error.

A second roughly 6 to 12 cycle PCR used barcoded and J-beta primers. Each cDNA molecule was tagged by a template-switch adaptor that had 12 random nucleotides. Each CDR3 protein gets one entry after TCRdb re-called the 5' RACE reads with MiXCR. The sample has more than 1 million distinct CDR3 sequences, 45% seen once. Sequencing input: blood. This receptor was identified in a woman aged 55-70 years in good health.

The CDR3 loop reads CVSSLIRGWEQYF. CDR3 in DNA: TGTGTCAGCAGCTTAATCAGGGGCTGGGAGCAGTACTTC. The V call is TRBV7-2, the J call TRBJ2-4, with D perhaps TRBD1 (6 bases). This CDR3 has 13 amino acids. Germline V gene sequence: CDR1 SGHTA, CDR2 FQGNSA.